This T cell receptor beta chain appears in the sequencing data of a study of T cell repertoires in aging, cancer and after chemotherapy. A mixed TRB-A/B primer pool amplified rearranged TRB by multiplex touch-down PCR. TCRdb reprocessed the multiplex PCR reads via MiXCR and lists one record per CDR3 protein. The table shows about 4,300 distinct CDR3 sequences, with around 44% occurring only once. V was clipped by 11 bases and J by 2 bases; unmatched bases: 8. The CDR3 consists of 13 residues. The germline CDR1 and CDR2 sequences are ENHRY and SYGVKD. This clonotype appeared a few times. Peripheral blood genomic DNA, not sorted cells or RNA, was the template.

This TCR came from a human donor with a solid tumor. What was sequenced was blood. The J gene is TRBJ2-7, the V gene TRBV10-3; TRBD2 matches at 8 bases. The CDR3 loop is CASRRGEAYEQYF. CDR3 nucleotide sequence: TGTGCCTCCCGGCGGGGGGAGGCCTACGAGCAGTACTTC.